In its sample, the clone carrying this T cell receptor beta chain was seen once. The antigen is not known. This specimen belongs to a study of T cell responses to AZD1222 COVID-19 vaccine. The CDR3 sequence is 16 residues long. The germline gives CDR1 SGHVS, CDR2 FQNEAQ. The V end was cut by 4 bases, the J end by 2 bases, with 15 bases between. Overall study findings and caveats: Donors were chiefly white British, with a greater number of females, and clonal diversity was perhaps underestimated. AZD1222 recipients seropositive at baseline numbered only five or six.

The table came from immunoSEQ multiplex PCR; TCRdb's copy has only in-frame clones and leaves some out. The sample includes 150,000 to 200,000 clones, 85% to 90% of them seen just once. The genes are TRBV7-8 and TRBJ1-3, with D perhaps matching TRBD1 (6 bases). This receptor was obtained from an adult who received the AZD1222 COVID-19 vaccine. The sequencing used peripheral blood, collected 28 days after the second AZD1222 dose. CDR3 amino acids: CASSYGQPRTGNTIYF. The CDR3 DNA reads as TGTGCCAGCAGCTACGGACAGCCGCGTACTGGAAACACCATATATTTT.